The source of this T cell receptor beta chain is a study of T cells in tumors after PD-1 blockade. Study details: Patients received pembrolizumab 200 mg every 3 weeks or cemiplimab 350 mg every 2 weeks. Peripheral blood samples averaged approximately 35,000 unique clonotypes and 113,528 templates.

The table came from immunoSEQ multiplex PCR; TCRdb's copy has only in-frame clones and leaves some out. The sample has about 59,000 clones; 80% are singletons. CDR1 SGHRS and CDR2 YFSETQ come from the germline V gene. V dropped 4 bases and J dropped 7 bases, with 11 bases sitting between them. There are 12 residues in the CDR3. This rearrangement joins TRBV5-1 to TRBJ1-2; a weak D match, TRBD1 (6 bases). This material consisted of PBMCs, taken before anti-PD-1 treatment. The receptor's source is a human donor with basal cell carcinoma. CDR3 loop: CASSEQGGGYTF. As DNA, the CDR3 is TGCGCCAGCAGCGAACAGGGCGGTGGCTACACCTTC.